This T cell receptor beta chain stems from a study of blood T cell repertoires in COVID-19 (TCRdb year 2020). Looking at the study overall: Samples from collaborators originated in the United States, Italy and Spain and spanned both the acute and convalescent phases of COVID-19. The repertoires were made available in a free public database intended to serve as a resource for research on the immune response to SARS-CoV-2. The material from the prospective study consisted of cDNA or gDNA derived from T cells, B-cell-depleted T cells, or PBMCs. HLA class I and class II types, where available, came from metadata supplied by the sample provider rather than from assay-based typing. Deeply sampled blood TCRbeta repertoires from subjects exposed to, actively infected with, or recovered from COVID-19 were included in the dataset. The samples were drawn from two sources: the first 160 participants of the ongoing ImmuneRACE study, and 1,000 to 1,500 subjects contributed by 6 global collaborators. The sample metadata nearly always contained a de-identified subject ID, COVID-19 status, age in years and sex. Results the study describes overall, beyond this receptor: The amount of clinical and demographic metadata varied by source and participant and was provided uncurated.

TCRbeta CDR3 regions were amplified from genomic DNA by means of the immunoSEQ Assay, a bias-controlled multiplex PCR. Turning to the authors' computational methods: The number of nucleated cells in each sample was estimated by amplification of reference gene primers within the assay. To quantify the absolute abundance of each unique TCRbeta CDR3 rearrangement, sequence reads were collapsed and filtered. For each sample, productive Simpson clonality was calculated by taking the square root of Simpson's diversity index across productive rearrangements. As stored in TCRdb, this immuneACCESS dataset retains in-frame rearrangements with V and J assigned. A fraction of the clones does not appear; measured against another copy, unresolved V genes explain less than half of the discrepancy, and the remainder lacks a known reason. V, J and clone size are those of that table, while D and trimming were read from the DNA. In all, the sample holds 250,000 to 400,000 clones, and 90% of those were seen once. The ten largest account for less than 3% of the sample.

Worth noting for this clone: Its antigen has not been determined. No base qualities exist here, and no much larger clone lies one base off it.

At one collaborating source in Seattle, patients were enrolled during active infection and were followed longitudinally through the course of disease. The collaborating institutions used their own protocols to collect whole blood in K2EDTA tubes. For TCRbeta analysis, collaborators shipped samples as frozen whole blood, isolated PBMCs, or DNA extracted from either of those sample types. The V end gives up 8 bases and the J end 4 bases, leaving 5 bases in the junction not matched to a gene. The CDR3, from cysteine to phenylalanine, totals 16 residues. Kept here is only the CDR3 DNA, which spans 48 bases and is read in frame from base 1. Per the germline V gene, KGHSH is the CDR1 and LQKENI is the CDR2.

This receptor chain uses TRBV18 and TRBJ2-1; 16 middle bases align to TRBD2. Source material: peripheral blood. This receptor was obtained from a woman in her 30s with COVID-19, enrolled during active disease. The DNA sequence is TGTGCCAGCCGGGGACTAGCGGGAGGGCTATACAATGAGCAGTTCTTC. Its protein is CASRGLAGGLYNEQFF.